This is a list of T cell receptor beta chains from one sample in a study of blood T cell repertoires in COVID-19. This table comes from immunoSEQ multiplex PCR, and its TCRdb copy is limited to in-frame clones, with some not included. The repertoire holds 150,000 to 200,000 clones, with roughly four fifths as singletons. Sequencing was carried out using PBMCs or T cells enriched from blood (not recorded which). These receptors were taken from a man in his fifties who had recovered from COVID-19. CDR3s leave out the opening cysteine and the closing phenylalanine or tryptophan. Fields, in order: V gene, J gene, clone size, CDR3 protein. Clone size is shown for a subset of rows, as once, few, many or a class of expanded clone.

>TRBV11-2|TRBJ2-3|.
ASSFSGGSTDTQY
>TRBV11-3|TRBJ1-5|.
ASSLNPFDRGQREDQPQH
>TRBV2|TRBJ1-6|.
ASREFSYNSPLH
>TRBV7-9|TRBJ2-2|.
ASSPSDGELF
>TRBV5-1|TRBJ1-5|.
ASREALNQPQH
>TRBV6-4|TRBJ2-3|.
ASSAGTGTDTQY
>TRBV6-5|TRBJ1-1|.
ASSSPRQGGTEAF
>TRBV10-1|TRBJ2-7|.
ASSAGSGEQY
>TRBV6-5|TRBJ1-6|.
ASSTPGGYNSPLH
>TRBV3-1/TRBV3-2|TRBJ2-3|.
ASSQGRTADTQY
>TRBV27|TRBJ1-1|.
ASSLITGNTEAF
>TRBV11-1|TRBJ2-7|.
ASSSGPGGYEQY
>TRBV28|TRBJ1-6|.
ASSSPRGLISPLH
>TRBV5-8|TRBJ1-5|once
ASRTAGNQPQH
>TRBV27|TRBJ2-1|.
ASSLTSSSYNEQF
>TRBV25-1|TRBJ1-2|many
ASSEFGTGENYGYT
>TRBV9|TRBJ1-6|.
ASSGGNNSPLH
>TRBV2|TRBJ1-2|.
ASSATGGFGYT
>TRBV6-4|TRBJ2-3|once
ASSPSAGATDTQY
>TRBV3-1/TRBV3-2|TRBJ1-1|.
ASSQGVTGAAGRAF
>TRBV9|TRBJ2-3|.
ASSAPSGGLRTDTQY
>TRBV6-2/TRBV6-3|TRBJ2-3|.
ASSRTGSQREAQY
>TRBV18|TRBJ1-1|.
ASLDRAYTEAF
>TRBV14|TRBJ2-2|.
ASSQEVTMDTGELF
>TRBV9|TRBJ2-1|.
ASSVGFGNEQF
>TRBV5-4|TRBJ2-5|.
ASSLSLAEETQY
>TRBV4-2|TRBJ1-6|.
ASSGVGDNSPLH
>TRBV5-4|TRBJ2-5|.
ASSGGTVQETQY